This T cell receptor beta chain came from a study of blood T cell repertoires in COVID-19. The assay was immunoSEQ multiplex PCR, and TCRdb's table has in-frame clones only and misses some. Altogether over 250,000 clones are present, approximately 87% being singletons, with the ten largest covering around 2.5%. This clone was seen a single time. The CDR3 spans 15 residues. V lost 4 bases, J lost 3 bases, and 16 bases lay in between. CDR1 and CDR2 from the germline V gene are MDHEN and SYDVKM. This receptor was identified in a woman in her forties or fifties with acute or convalescent COVID-19. Sequenced sample: peripheral blood. The chain links TRBV28 to TRBJ2-7; a weak D match, TRBD1 (6 bases). The CDR3 DNA reads TGTGCCAGCAGTTGGCCCGGGACATCTGACTACGAGCAGTACTTC. Protein sequence: CASSWPGTSDYEQYF.